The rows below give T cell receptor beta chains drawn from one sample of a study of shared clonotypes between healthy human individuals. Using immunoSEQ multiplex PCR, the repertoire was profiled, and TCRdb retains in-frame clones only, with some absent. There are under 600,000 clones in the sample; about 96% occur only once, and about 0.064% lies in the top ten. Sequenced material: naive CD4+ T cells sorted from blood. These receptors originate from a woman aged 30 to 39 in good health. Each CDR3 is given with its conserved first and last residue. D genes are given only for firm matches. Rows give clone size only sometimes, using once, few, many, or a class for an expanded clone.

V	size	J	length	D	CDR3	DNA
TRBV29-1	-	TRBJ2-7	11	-	CSVVQYYEQYF	TGCAGCGTTGTCCAATACTACGAGCAGTACTTC
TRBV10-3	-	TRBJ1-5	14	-	CAISESSGGQPQHF	TGTGCCATCAGTGAGTCAAGTGGGGGGCAGCCCCAGCATTTT
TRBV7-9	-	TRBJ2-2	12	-	CASSFDAGELFF	TGTGCCAGCAGCTTCGACGCCGGGGAGCTGTTTTTT
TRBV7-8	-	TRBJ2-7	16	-	CASSLAPKRSKGEQYF	TGTGCCAGCAGCTTGGCCCCGAAGAGGTCAAAGGGGGAGCAGTACTTC
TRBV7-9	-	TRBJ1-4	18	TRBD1	CASSLQQGAYITNEKLFF	TGTGCCAGCAGCTTACAACAGGGGGCATATATAACTAATGAAAAACTGTTTTTT
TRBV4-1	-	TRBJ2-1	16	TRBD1	CASSQRTGGLFHEQFF	TGCGCCAGCAGCCAACGGACAGGGGGCTTGTTTCATGAGCAGTTCTTC
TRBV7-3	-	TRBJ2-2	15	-	CASSPSGPNTGELFF	TGTGCCAGCAGCCCCTCGGGCCCTAACACCGGGGAGCTGTTTTTT
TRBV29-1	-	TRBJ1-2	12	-	CSAGTVNYGYTF	TGCAGCGCGGGGACGGTTAACTATGGCTACACCTTC
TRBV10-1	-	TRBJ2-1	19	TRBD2	CASSVLHFGLAASNNEQFF	TGCGCCAGCAGTGTACTTCACTTCGGACTAGCGGCTTCCAACAATGAGCAGTTCTTC
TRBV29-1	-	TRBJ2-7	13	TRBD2	CSVNGLAGREQYF	TGCAGCGTTAACGGACTAGCGGGACGGGAGCAGTACTTC
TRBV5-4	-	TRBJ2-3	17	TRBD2	CASSSGTSGGSPDTQYF	TGTGCCAGCAGCTCCGGGACTAGCGGGGGATCTCCGGATACGCAGTATTTT
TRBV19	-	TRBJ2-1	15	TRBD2	CASSIRLAEYNEQFF	TGTGCCAGTAGTATCCGTCTAGCGGAGTACAATGAGCAGTTCTTC
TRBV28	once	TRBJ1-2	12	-	CASSNRGFGYTF	TGTGCCAGCAGTAACCGGGGTTTTGGCTACACCTTC
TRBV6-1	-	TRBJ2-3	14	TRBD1	CASRPDRPPDTQYF	TGTGCCAGCAGGCCGGACAGGCCCCCAGATACGCAGTATTTT
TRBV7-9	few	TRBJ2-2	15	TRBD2	CASSLPSGNTGELFF	TGTGCCAGCAGCTTACCTAGCGGGAACACCGGGGAGCTGTTTTTT
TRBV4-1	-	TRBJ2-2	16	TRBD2	CASSRTSGPNTGELFF	TGCGCCAGCAGTAGGACTAGCGGGCCAAACACCGGGGAGCTGTTTTTT
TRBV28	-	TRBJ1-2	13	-	CASLPHYLDGYTF	TGTGCCAGCCTCCCACATTACCTGGATGGCTACACCTTC
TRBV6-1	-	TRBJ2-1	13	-	CASITGPYNEQFF	TGTGCCAGCATCACAGGTCCATACAATGAGCAGTTCTTC
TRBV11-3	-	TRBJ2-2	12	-	CASSPNTGELFF	TGTGCCAGCAGCCCAAACACCGGGGAGCTGTTTTTT
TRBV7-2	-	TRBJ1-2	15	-	CASSPSHGTNYGYTF	TGTGCCAGCAGCCCCAGCCACGGGACAAACTATGGCTACACCTTC
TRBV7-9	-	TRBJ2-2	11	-	CASSSGGELFF	TGTGCCAGCAGCTCCGGCGGGGAGCTGTTTTTT
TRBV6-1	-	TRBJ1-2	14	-	CASSEAGYGYGYTF	TGTGCCAGCAGTGAAGCGGGGTACGGCTATGGCTACACCTTC
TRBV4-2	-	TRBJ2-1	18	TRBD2	CASSLGTSGRGTYNEQFF	TGTGCCAGCAGCCTCGGGACTAGCGGGAGGGGAACCTACAATGAGCAGTTCTTC
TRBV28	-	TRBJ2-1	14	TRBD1	CASSEDRVYNEQFF	TGTGCCAGCAGTGAGGACAGGGTCTACAATGAGCAGTTCTTC
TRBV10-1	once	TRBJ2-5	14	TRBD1	CASSGYRDRETQYF	TGCGCCAGCAGTGGGTACCGGGACAGAGAGACCCAGTACTTC
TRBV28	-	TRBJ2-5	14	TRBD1	CASSLWAGGETQYF	TGTGCCAGCAGTTTATGGGCAGGGGGAGAGACCCAGTACTTC
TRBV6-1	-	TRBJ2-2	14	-	CASSELGHTGELFF	TGTGCCAGCAGTGAGTTGGGGCACACCGGGGAGCTGTTTTTT
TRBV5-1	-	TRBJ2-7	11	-	CASTPGYEQYF	TGCGCCAGCACCCCGGGGTACGAGCAGTACTTC
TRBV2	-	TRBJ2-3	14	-	CASSQTILTDTQYF	TGTGCCAGCAGTCAGACTATCCTCACAGATACGCAGTATTTT
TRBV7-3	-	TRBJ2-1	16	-	CASSPRPSKGYNEQFF	TGTGCCAGCAGCCCCAGGCCCAGTAAGGGCTACAATGAGCAGTTCTTC
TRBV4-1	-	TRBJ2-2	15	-	CASSHLQHSTGELFF	TGCGCCAGCAGCCACTTGCAACATAGCACCGGGGAGCTGTTTTTT
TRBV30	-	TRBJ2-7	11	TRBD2	CAGGGVAEQYF	TGTGCCGGGGGGGGAGTAGCCGAGCAGTACTTC
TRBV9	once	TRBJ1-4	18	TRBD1	CASSVGTGAKSTNEKLFF	TGTGCCAGCAGCGTAGGGACAGGGGCCAAATCAACTAATGAAAAACTGTTTTTT
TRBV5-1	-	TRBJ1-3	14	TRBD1	CASSRQGAGNTIYF	TGCGCCAGCAGCCGACAGGGGGCTGGAAACACCATATATTTT
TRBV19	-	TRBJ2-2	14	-	CASRTVGRAGELFF	TGTGCCAGTAGGACGGTAGGGCGGGCCGGGGAGCTGTTTTTT
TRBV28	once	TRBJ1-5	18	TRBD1	CASSSPGQVRDSNQPQHF	TGTGCCAGCAGTTCTCCGGGACAGGTTCGGGATAGCAATCAGCCCCAGCATTTT
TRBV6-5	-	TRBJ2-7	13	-	CASSYEGTGEQYF	TGTGCCAGCAGTTACGAGGGAACCGGCGAGCAGTACTTC
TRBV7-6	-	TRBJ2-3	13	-	CASSLAGVSSAYF	TGTGCCAGCAGCTTAGCGGGGGTGTCGTCGGCGTATTTT
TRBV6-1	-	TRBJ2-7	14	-	CASRSDSISYEQYF	TGTGCCAGCAGATCGGACAGCATCTCCTACGAGCAGTACTTC
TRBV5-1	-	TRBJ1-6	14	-	CASSLLEYNSPLHF	TGCGCCAGCAGCTTGTTGGAATATAATTCACCCCTCCACTTT
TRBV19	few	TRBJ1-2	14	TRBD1	CASMGTGTYYGYTF	TGTGCCAGTATGGGGACAGGGACATATTACGGCTACACCTTC
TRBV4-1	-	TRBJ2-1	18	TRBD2	CASSNRLMTSGRINEQFF	TGCGCCAGCAGCAACCGATTGATGACTAGCGGGAGAATTAATGAGCAGTTCTTC
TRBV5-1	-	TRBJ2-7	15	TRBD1	CASSLVGTGFDEQYF	TGCGCCAGCAGCTTGGTAGGGACAGGGTTCGACGAGCAGTACTTC
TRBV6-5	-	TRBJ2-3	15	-	CASSTFRGGTDTQYF	TGTGCCAGCAGTACCTTCCGCGGGGGCACAGATACGCAGTATTTT
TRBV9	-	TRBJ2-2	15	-	CASSDQSIITGELFF	TGTGCCAGCAGCGATCAGTCCATTATCACCGGGGAGCTGTTTTTT
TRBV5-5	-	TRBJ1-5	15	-	CASSLLQGRDQPQHF	TGTGCCAGCAGCTTACTTCAGGGGAGGGATCAGCCCCAGCATTTT
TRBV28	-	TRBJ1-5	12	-	CASSFSLQPQHF	TGTGCCAGCAGTTTCAGTCTTCAGCCCCAGCATTTT
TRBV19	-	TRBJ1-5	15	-	CASSIMQGSNQPQHF	TGTGCCAGTAGTATAATGCAAGGAAGCAATCAGCCCCAGCATTTT
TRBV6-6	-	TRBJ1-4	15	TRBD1	CASSYGQGSGEKLFF	TGTGCCAGCAGTTACGGACAGGGGTCGGGTGAAAAACTGTTTTTT
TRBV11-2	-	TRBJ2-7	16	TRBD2	CASSSYGTSGSYEQYF	TGTGCCAGCAGCTCCTATGGGACTAGCGGATCCTACGAGCAGTACTTC
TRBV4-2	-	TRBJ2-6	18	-	CASSQEFLASSGANVLTF	TGTGCCAGCAGCCAAGAATTTCTGGCGTCCTCTGGGGCCAACGTCCTGACTTTC
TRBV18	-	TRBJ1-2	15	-	CASSQLQGTSDGYTF	TGTGCCAGCTCACAATTACAGGGTACCTCCGACGGCTACACCTTC
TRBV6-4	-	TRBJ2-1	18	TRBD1	CASSDWPPGTGEYNEQFF	TGTGCCAGCAGTGACTGGCCTCCCGGGACAGGGGAGTACAATGAGCAGTTCTTC
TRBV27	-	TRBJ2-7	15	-	CASSAGGQGERKQYF	TGTGCCAGCAGTGCCGGGGGACAAGGGGAAAGGAAGCAGTACTTC
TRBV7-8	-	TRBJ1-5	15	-	CASSLTELSNQPQHF	TGTGCCAGCAGCTTAACAGAGTTAAGCAATCAGCCCCAGCATTTT
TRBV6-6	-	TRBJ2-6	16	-	CASTHGGVSGANVLTF	TGTGCCAGCACCCACGGCGGTGTCTCTGGGGCCAACGTCCTGACTTTC
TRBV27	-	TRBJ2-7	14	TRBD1	CASSFRDRGREQYF	TGTGCCAGCAGTTTCAGGGACAGGGGGCGCGAGCAGTACTTC
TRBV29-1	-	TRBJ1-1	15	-	CSVEGPGGLNTEAFF	TGCAGCGTTGAAGGGCCCGGGGGGCTGAACACTGAAGCTTTCTTT
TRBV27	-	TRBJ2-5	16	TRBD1	CASRPIGQGPFKTQYF	TGTGCCAGCAGACCCATCGGACAGGGCCCATTCAAGACCCAGTACTTC